This T cell receptor beta chain appears in the sequencing data of a study of blood T cell repertoires in COVID-19. Study-level background: PBMCs, B-cell-depleted T cells, or T cells provided the cDNA or gDNA that made up the material.

The authors' processing: Estimation of nucleated cell counts was performed using reference gene primer amplification. Only in-frame clones appear in the TCRdb table, and some are missing; sequencing was by immunoSEQ multiplex PCR. The V and J calls and clone size were taken over from that table, and D and trimming were inferred from the DNA. The sample holds around 140,000 clones, under 90% seen once. The V gene's germline CDR1 is MGHRA and CDR2 YSYEKL. This CDR3 region has 15 residues. The ends were cut back, 4 bases at V and 7 bases at J, with 17 bases in the middle. Across under 25 US areas, participants ranged in age from 18 to 89 years. Membership in each cohort depended on participant-reported clinical history.

This TCR was recovered from a man aged 50 or older in a cohort exposed to, infected with or recovered from COVID-19 (not recorded which). The V call is TRBV4-1, the J call TRBJ2-1; possibly TRBD2 for D (6 bases). Sequencing was performed on PBMCs or T cells enriched from blood (not recorded which). The DNA of the CDR3 is TGCGCCAGCAGCCTGGAGGGACTCCTTTCTAATGAGCAGTTCTTC. Protein product: CASSLEGLLSNEQFF.